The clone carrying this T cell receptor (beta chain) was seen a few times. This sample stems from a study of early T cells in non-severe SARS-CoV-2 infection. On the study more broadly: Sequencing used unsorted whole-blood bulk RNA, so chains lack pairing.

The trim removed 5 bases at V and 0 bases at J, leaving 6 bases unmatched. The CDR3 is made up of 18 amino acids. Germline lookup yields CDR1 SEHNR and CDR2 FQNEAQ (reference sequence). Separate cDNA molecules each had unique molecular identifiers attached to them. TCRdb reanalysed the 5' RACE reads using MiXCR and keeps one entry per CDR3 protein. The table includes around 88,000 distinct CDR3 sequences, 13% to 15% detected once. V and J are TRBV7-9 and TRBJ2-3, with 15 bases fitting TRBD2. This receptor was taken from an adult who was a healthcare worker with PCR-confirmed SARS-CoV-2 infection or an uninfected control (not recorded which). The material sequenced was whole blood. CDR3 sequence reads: CASSVPGLAGGSTDTQYF. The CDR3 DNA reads TGTGCCAGCAGCGTTCCGGGACTAGCGGGAGGTAGCACAGATACGCAGTATTTT.